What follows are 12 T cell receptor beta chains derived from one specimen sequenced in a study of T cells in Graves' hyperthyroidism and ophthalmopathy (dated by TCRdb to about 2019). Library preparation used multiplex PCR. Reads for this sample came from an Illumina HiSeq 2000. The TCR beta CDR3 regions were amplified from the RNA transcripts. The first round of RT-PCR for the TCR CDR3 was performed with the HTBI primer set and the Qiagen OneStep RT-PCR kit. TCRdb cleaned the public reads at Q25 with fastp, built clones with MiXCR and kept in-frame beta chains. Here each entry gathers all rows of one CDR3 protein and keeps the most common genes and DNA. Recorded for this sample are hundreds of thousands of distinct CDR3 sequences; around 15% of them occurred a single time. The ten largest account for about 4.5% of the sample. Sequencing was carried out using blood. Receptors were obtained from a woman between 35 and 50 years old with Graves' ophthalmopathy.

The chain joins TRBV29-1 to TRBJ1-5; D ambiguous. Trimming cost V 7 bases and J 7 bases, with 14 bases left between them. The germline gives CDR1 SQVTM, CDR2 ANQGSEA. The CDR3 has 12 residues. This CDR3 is CSASLGGQPQHF. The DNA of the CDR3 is TGCAGCGCCTCTCTCGGCGGCCAGCCCCAGCATTTT.

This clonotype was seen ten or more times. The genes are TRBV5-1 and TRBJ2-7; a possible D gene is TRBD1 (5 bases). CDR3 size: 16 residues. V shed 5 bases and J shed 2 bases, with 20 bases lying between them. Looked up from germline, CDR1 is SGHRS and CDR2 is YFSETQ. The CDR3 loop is CASSLNLIQGPYEQYF. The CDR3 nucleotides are TGCGCCAGCAGTTTGAATCTTATTCAGGGTCCCTACGAGCAGTACTTC.

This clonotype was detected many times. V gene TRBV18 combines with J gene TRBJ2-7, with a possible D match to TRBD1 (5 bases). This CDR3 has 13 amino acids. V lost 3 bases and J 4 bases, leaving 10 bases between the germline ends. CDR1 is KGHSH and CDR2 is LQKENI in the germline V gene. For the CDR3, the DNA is TGTGCCAGCTCACCCGACCGACAGTACGAGCAGTACTTC. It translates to CASSPDRQYEQYF.

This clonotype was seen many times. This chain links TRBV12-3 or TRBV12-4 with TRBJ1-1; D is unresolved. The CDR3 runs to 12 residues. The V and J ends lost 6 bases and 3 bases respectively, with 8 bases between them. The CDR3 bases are TGTGCCAGCAGGAAACCGTACACTGAAGCTTTCTTT. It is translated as CASRKPYTEAFF.

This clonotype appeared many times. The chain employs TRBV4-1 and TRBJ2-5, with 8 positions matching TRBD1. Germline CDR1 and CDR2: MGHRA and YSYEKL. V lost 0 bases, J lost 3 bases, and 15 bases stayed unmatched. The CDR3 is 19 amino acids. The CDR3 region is CASSQDSVSLGQAEETQYF. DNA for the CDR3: TGCGCCAGCAGCCAAGACAGCGTTTCGTTGGGACAGGCGGAAGAGACCCAGTACTTC.

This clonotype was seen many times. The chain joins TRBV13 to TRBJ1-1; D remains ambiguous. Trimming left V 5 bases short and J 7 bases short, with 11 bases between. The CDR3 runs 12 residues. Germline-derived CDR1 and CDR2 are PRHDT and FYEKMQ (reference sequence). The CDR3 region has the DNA TGTGCCAGCAGCCCAACCACGGGTGAAGCTTTCTTT. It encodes CASSPTTGEAFF.

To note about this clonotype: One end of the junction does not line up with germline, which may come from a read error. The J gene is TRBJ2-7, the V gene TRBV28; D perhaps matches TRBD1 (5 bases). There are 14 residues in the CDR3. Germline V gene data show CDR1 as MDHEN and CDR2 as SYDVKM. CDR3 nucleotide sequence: TGTGCCACCAGTGATCCAGGGTTTGGCTACGAGCAGTACTTC. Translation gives CATSDPGFGYEQYF.

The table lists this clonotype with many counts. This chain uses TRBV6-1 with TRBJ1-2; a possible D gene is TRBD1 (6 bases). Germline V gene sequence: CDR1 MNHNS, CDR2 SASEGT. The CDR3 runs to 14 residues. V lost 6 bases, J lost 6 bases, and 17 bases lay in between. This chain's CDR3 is CASSPLRDTNGYTF. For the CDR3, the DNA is TGTGCCAGCAGCCCCCTCCGGGACACAAATGGCTACACCTTC.

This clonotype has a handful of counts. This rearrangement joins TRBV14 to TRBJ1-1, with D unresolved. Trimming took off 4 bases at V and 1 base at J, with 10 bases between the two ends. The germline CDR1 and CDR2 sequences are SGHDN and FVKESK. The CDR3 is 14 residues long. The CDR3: CASSPQRKNTEAFF. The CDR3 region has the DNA TGTGCCAGCAGCCCCCAGCGGAAGAACACTGAAGCTTTCTTT.

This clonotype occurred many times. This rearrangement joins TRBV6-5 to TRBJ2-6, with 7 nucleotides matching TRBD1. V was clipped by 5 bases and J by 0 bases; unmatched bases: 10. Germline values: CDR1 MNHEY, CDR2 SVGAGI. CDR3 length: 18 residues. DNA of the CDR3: TGTGCCAGCAGTAATGTCCGGGACAGAGTCTCTGGGGCCAACGTCCTGACTTTC. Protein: CASSNVRDRVSGANVLTF.

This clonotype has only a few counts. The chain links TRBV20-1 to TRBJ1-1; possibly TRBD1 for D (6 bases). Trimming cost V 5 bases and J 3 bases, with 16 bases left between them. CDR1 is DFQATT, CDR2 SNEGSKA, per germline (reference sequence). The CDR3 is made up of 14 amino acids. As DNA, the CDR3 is TGCAGTGCTCCTACAGGGACCCCAGACACTGAAGCTTTCTTT. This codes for CSAPTGTPDTEAFF.

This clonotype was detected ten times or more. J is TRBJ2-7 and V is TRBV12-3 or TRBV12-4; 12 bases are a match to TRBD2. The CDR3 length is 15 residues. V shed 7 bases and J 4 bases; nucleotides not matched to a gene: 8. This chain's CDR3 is CASKAGTSGYYEQYF. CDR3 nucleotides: TGTGCCAGCAAGGCCGGGACTAGCGGGTATTACGAGCAGTACTTC.